This entry is about one T cell receptor (beta chain). Its target is not known. This entry is derived from a study of early T cells in non-severe SARS-CoV-2 infection. Study information: It was bulk RNA from unsorted whole blood that was sequenced, and the chains were unpaired. Overall study results and limits: Matching against VDJdb likely underestimated virus-specific expansions, favoring anti-spike CD8.

Trimming took 3 bases from V and 2 from J, leaving 13 bases between them. This CDR3 spans 15 amino acids. The germline CDR1 and CDR2 sequences are LNHDA and SQIVND (reference sequence). Attachment of unique molecular identifiers to individual cDNA molecules was performed. TCRdb ran MiXCR on the 5' RACE reads and lists one entry per CDR3 protein. Of tens of thousands of distinct CDR3 sequences listed, about 9.4% are singletons. Input material: whole blood. This receptor was obtained from an adult who was a healthcare worker with PCR-confirmed SARS-CoV-2 infection or an uninfected control (not recorded which). V and J are TRBV19 and TRBJ2-5; D perhaps matches TRBD1 (6 bases). The CDR3 bases are TGTGCCAGTAGTATCCGACAGGACTCTCAAGAGACCCAGTACTTC. Protein: CASSIRQDSQETQYF.